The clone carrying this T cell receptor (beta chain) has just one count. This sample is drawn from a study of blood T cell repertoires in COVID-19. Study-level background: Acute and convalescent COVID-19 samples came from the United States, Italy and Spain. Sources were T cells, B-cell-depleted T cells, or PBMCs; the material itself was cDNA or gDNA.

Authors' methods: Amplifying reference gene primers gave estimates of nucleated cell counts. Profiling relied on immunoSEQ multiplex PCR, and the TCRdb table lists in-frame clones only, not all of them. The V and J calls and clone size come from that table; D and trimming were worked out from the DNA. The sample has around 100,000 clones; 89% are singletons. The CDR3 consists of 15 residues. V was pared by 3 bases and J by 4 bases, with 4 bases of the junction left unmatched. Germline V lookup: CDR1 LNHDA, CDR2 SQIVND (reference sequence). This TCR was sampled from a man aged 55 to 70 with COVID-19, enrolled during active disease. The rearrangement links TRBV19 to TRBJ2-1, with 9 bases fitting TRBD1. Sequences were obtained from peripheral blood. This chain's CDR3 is CASSIGTGYYNEQFF. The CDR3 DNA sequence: TGTGCCAGTAGTATCGGGACAGGGTATTACAATGAGCAGTTCTTC.